The entry below describes one T cell receptor beta chain. The regulatory T cell sort gate was CD4+CD25hiCD127low/negative. The CDR3 loop spans 15 amino acids. V lost 1 base, J lost 3 bases, and 4 bases stayed unmatched. The germline gives CDR1 SGHRS, CDR2 YFSETQ. The entry originates in a study of B cell selection in AIRE deficiency. TCRdb keeps only in-frame clones here, not all; method: immunoSEQ multiplex PCR. The sample lists 20,000 or so clones; about 93% were seen once. The receptor was isolated from a human donor in good health. Source material: CD4+CD25+ Tregs sorted from PBMCs. V gene TRBV5-1 combines with J gene TRBJ2-3; TRBD2 matches 8 bases. Here the CDR3 reads CASSLFLAGTDTQYF. CDR3 nucleotide sequence: TGCGCCAGCAGCTTGTTTTTAGCGGGAACAGATACGCAGTATTTT.